The following is a T cell receptor beta chain sequence with its context. Its target is unknown. Generated by immunoSEQ multiplex PCR, the TCRdb table keeps only in-frame clones and is missing some. The profile shows tens of thousands of clones, 92% of them singletons. V was clipped by 0 bases and J by 8 bases, with 4 bases between them. The germline CDR1 and CDR2 sequences are SQVTM and ANQGSEA. This CDR3 contains 10 residues. This specimen comes from a study of OX40 agonist ivuxolimab in advanced cancers. Points from the study as a whole: Relative to CD4+, CD8+ T cells held more expanded clones on average. The study observed clonal expansion of CD4+ and CD8+ blood T cells by week 6 at 0.1 to 3.0 mg/kg.

The sample here was CD4+ or CD8+ T cells sorted from blood, taken in a trial of the OX40 agonist ivuxolimab. This chain uses TRBV29-1 with TRBJ1-2; the D is unclear. This TCR was recovered from an adult with an advanced solid tumor such as melanoma, head and neck, liver or kidney cancer. The CDR3 bases are TGCAGCGTTGAAGATGGGGGCTACACCTTC. Its protein product is CSVEDGGYTF.